One sample yielded the 22 T cell receptor beta chains listed below, sequenced in a study of early stage breast cancer tumors. Sequencing used immunoSEQ multiplex PCR; TCRdb keeps in-frame clones, though not all of them. The repertoire consists of fewer than 75,000 clones, with about 74% occurring once and the leading ten covering 3% to 3.5%. The specimen was blood. These receptors all come from a person in their thirties with breast cancer.

The gene calls are TRBV5-1 and TRBJ2-5; D is unclear. The CDR3 covers 11 residues. Trimming stripped 4 bases from V and 5 bases from J, with 6 bases between. Germline CDR1 and CDR2: SGHRS and YFSETQ. The CDR3 DNA reads as TGCGCCAGCAGCGTGGACGAGACCCAGTACTTC. It yields the protein CASSVDETQYF.

The table lists this clone with a count of one. The chain links TRBV5-4 to TRBJ1-1, with a tentative D call TRBD1 (6 bases). V was cut by 3 bases and J by 5 bases, with 14 bases left in between. The CDR3 spans 14 residues. Germline V CDR1 and CDR2: SGHNT, YYREEE (reference sequence). The CDR3 protein is CASSSVQGYTEAFF. CDR3 nucleotide sequence: TGTGCCAGCAGCTCCGTACAGGGTTATACTGAAGCTTTCTTT.

The chain combines TRBV15 with TRBJ2-4; D uncertain. The germline gives CDR1 LNHNV, CDR2 YYDKDF (reference sequence). The CDR3 covers 14 residues. Trimming pared 2 bases from V and 6 bases from J, leaving 11 bases between. CDR3 sequence (DNA): TGTGCCACCAGCAGACTCGGTGGAGCAAACATTCAGTACTTC. This gives the protein CATSRLGGANIQYF. The full variable domain, its missing parts supplied by reference TRBV15 and TRBJ2-4, is DAMVIQNPRYQVTQFGKPVTLSCSQTLNHNVMYWYQQKSSQAPKLLFHYYDKDFNNEADTPDNFQSRRPNTSFCFLDIRSPGLGDTAMYLCATSRLGGANIQYFGAGTRLSVL.

This clone was seen a single time. The gene calls are TRBV27 and TRBJ1-2; perhaps TRBD1 as D (6 bases). The CDR3 consists of 16 residues. Germline CDR1 MNHEY, CDR2 SMNVEV (reference sequence). The germline V and J ends were trimmed by 2 bases and 8 bases, with 21 bases remaining between them. CDR3 loop: CASSLKGVTGQRGYTF. The CDR3 region has the DNA TGTGCCAGCAGTTTAAAGGGGGTAACGGGTCAAAGGGGCTACACCTTC.

This chain links TRBV7-9 with TRBJ1-1; D is ambiguous. Trimming left V 5 bases short and J 6 bases short, with 19 bases between. The CDR3 length is 15 residues. Germline V gene data show CDR1 as SEHNR and CDR2 as FQNEAQ (reference sequence). The chain's CDR3 is CASSLILGTRAEAFF. CDR3 in DNA: TGTGCCAGCAGCCTCATCTTAGGTACCAGAGCTGAAGCTTTCTTT.

A single count supports this clone. The genes are TRBV27 and TRBJ2-7, with D possibly called TRBD1 or TRBD2 (5 bases each). Trimming took 6 bases from V and 6 from J, leaving 21 bases between them. Germline-derived CDR1 and CDR2 are MNHEY and SMNVEV (reference sequence). This CDR3 is built from 15 residues. This CDR3 reads CASSYVREETGEQYF. DNA for the CDR3: TGTGCCAGCAGCTATGTCCGGGAAGAAACAGGCGAGCAGTACTTC.

The chain links TRBV11-2 to TRBJ2-6, with D unresolved. The CDR3 covers 16 residues. Trimming took 2 bases from V and 0 from J, leaving 8 bases between them. The germline V gene encodes CDR1 SGHAT and CDR2 FQNNGV. The CDR3 DNA reads TGTGCCAGCAGCTTATGGGGTTCCTCTGGGGCCAACGTCCTGACTTTC. Residues: CASSLWGSSGANVLTF. Filled out from reference TRBV11-2 and TRBJ2-6, the complete variable domain reads EAGVAQSPRYKIIEKRQSVAFWCNPISGHATLYWYQQILGQGPKLLIQFQNNGVVDDSQLPKDRFSAERLKGVDSTLKIQPAKLEDSAVYLCASSLWGSSGANVLTFGAGSRLTVL.

In the case of this clone: One end of the junction fails to match germline, which may point to a read error. The chain joins TRBV7-7 to TRBJ1-3, with 7 nucleotides matching TRBD1. CDR1 is SSHAT, CDR2 FNYEAQ, per germline (reference sequence). The CDR3 runs 16 residues. The CDR3 DNA reads TGTGCTAGCAGCCCGGGACAGCCCAGCTCTGGAAACACCATATATTTT. Translation: CASSPGQPSSGNTIYF.

This chain connects TRBV7-9 to TRBJ2-7; D remains ambiguous. The V end was cut by 8 bases, the J end by 3 bases, with 8 bases between. This CDR3 has 11 amino acids. In germline, CDR1 is SEHNR, CDR2 FQNEAQ (reference sequence). CDR3 in DNA: TGTGCCAGCCGGGCCCTCTACGAGCAGTACTTC. This codes for CASRALYEQYF.

The V call is TRBV6-6, the J call TRBJ1-5; TRBD1 aligns across 10 bases. Trimming removed 6 bases from V and 2 bases from J; junction bases left unmatched: 7. Germline values: CDR1 MNHNY, CDR2 SVGAGI (reference sequence). CDR3 length equals 16 residues. The CDR3 DNA reads TGTGCCAGCAGAAAATCCGGGACAGGGGGCAATCAGCCCCAGCATTTT. Protein product: CASRKSGTGGNQPQHF.

The chain uses TRBV6-1 and TRBJ1-1; possible D gene TRBD1, 6 bases. The CDR3 runs to 14 residues. The V and J ends lost 3 bases and 1 base respectively, with 9 bases between them. Germline V gives CDR1 MNHNS, CDR2 SASEGT. The DNA of the CDR3 is TGTGCCAGCAGTGATGAGACAGGGAACACTGAAGCTTTCTTT. This codes for CASSDETGNTEAFF.

V usage is TRBV4-3 and J usage is TRBJ1-6; no firm D call. V shed 4 bases and J shed 10 bases, with 17 bases lying between them. CDR3 length: 15 residues. The germline gives CDR1 LGHNA, CDR2 YSLEER. The CDR3 nucleotides read TGCGCCAGCAGCCCCTCGTGGCTAGAGAGCTCACCCCTCCACTTT. This gives the protein CASSPSWLESSPLHF.

This clone has just one count. The chain joins TRBV4-3 to TRBJ2-7, with 9 bases identical to TRBD2. CDR3 length: 17 residues. The V gene's germline CDR1 is LGHNA and CDR2 YSLEER. Trimming took 0 bases from V and 5 from J; bases not matched to a gene: 11. CDR3 region: CASSQDYRSSGRNEQYF. The CDR3 coding sequence is TGCGCCAGCAGCCAAGACTACCGATCAAGCGGGAGGAACGAGCAGTACTTC.

The chain carries TRBV27 and TRBJ1-1; D is unclear. Trimming pared 3 bases from V and 4 bases from J, leaving 9 bases between. The germline CDR1 and CDR2 sequences are MNHEY and SMNVEV (reference sequence). The CDR3 totals 13 residues. The DNA for the CDR3 is TGTGCCAGCAGTTTGTCCGTTTTCACTGAAGCTTTCTTT. Translating it yields CASSLSVFTEAFF.

The chain couples TRBV7-7 to TRBJ2-3; 8 nucleotides agree with TRBD2. CDR1 SSHAT and CDR2 FNYEAQ come from the germline V gene (reference sequence). This CDR3 has 13 residues. CDR3 residues: CASAASGSGTQYF. The CDR3 DNA sequence: TGTGCTAGTGCGGCCAGCGGGAGTGGTACGCAGTATTTT.

The chain links TRBV5-6 to TRBJ2-4; 7 bases match TRBD1. Germline assignment: CDR1 SGHDT and CDR2 YYEEEE. V was clipped by 0 bases and J by 1 base; unmatched bases: 4. This CDR3 has 16 amino acids. Here the CDR3 reads CASSLDRGTAKNIQYF. The CDR3 DNA is TGTGCCAGCAGCTTGGACAGGGGCACGGCCAAAAACATTCAGTACTTC.

The chain uses TRBV30 and TRBJ2-7; 9 bases agree with TRBD1. This CDR3 contains 13 residues. CDR1 is GTSNPN, CDR2 SVGIG, per germline (reference sequence). Trimming cost V 8 bases and J 0 bases; bases outside gene matches: 5. The CDR3 DNA sequence: TGTGCCGGGGACAGGGAGGACTCCTACGAGCAGTACTTC. This encodes CAGDREDSYEQYF.

V gene TRBV19 combines with J gene TRBJ1-2; tentatively, D is TRBD1 (5 bases). Germline CDR1 reads LNHDA; CDR2 reads SQIVND (reference sequence). The CDR3 sequence is 17 residues long. V was clipped by 3 bases and J by 4 bases, with 21 bases between them. CDR3 bases: TGTGCCAGTAGTATCGTTGGACCGGGACCCAACGTCTATGGCTACACCTTC. Its protein product is CASSIVGPGPNVYGYTF.

V is TRBV7-9 and J is TRBJ2-3; TRBD2 matches at 10 bases. V lost 8 bases to trimming and J lost 0 bases; unmatched junction nucleotides: 8. The CDR3 consists of 16 residues. Germline-derived CDR1 and CDR2 are SEHNR and FQNEAQ (reference sequence). The CDR3 protein is CASVKGTSASTDTQYF. The DNA for the CDR3 is TGTGCCAGCGTCAAAGGGACTAGCGCTAGCACAGATACGCAGTATTTT.

The chain combines TRBV19 with TRBJ2-1; D is unresolved. There are 12 residues in the CDR3. The ends were cut back, 0 bases at V and 8 bases at J, with 5 bases in the middle. Germline V gene sequence: CDR1 LNHDA, CDR2 SQIVND (reference sequence). The CDR3 nucleotides read TGTGCCAGTAGTATAGATCGCGATGAGCAGTTCTTC. This translates into CASSIDRDEQFF. The variable domain in full, completed from reference TRBV19 and TRBJ2-1, reads DGGITQSPKYLFRKEGQNVTLSCEQNLNHDAMYWYRQDPGQGLRLIYYSQIVNDFQKGDIAEGYSVSREKKESFPLTVTSAQKNPTAFYLCASSIDRDEQFFGPGTRLTVL.

The V and J genes are TRBV30 and TRBJ2-7; 9 bases align to TRBD2. J lost 7 bases, V lost 2 bases, and 12 bases had no gene match. The CDR3 has 15 residues. In germline, CDR1 is GTSNPN, CDR2 SVGIG (reference sequence). For the CDR3, the DNA is TGTGCCTGGAGTCCAGGACTAGCGCGAGGGGAGGAGCAGTACTTC. Its protein is CAWSPGLARGEEQYF.

This clone came up once. The chain has TRBV27 and TRBJ2-7; 8 positions agree with TRBD2. CDR1 and CDR2 (germline): MNHEY, SMNVEV (reference sequence). Trimming at V came to 4 bases and at J to 5 bases, leaving 10 bases not matched to a gene. The CDR3 length is 15 residues. The CDR3 sequence: CASSSPQAGAHEQYF. DNA for the CDR3: TGTGCCAGCAGTTCCCCACAAGCGGGAGCTCACGAGCAGTACTTC.